Below, one T cell receptor beta chain is given with its context. The record originates from a study of technical replicates of blood from a handful of donors. The CDR3 consists of 12 residues. V dropped 4 bases and J dropped 3 bases, with 7 bases sitting between them. From germline, CDR1 is SGHVS and CDR2 FQNEAQ. Sequenced by immunoSEQ multiplex PCR; TCRdb stores in-frame clones only, minus some. Of about 100,000 clones listed, approximately 95% are singletons. The clonotype was recovered from a human donor in good health. Sequences were obtained from T cells isolated from PBMCs. V and J are TRBV7-8 and TRBJ2-7, with D maybe TRBD1 (5 bases). The chain's CDR3 is CASSYRRYEQYF. The CDR3 DNA reads TGTGCCAGCAGCTACAGGCGCTACGAGCAGTACTTC.